This T cell receptor (beta chain) comes out of a study of blood T cell repertoires in COVID-19. Across the whole study: COVID-19 samples from acute and convalescent phases originated in the United States, Italy and Spain. PBMCs, B-cell-depleted T cells, or T cells provided the cDNA or gDNA that made up the material.

The germline V gene encodes CDR1 SGHRS and CDR2 YFSETQ. This CDR3 has 17 amino acids. V gave up 0 bases and J gave up 3 bases; unmatched junction bases: 8. In the authors' workflow: For nucleated cells, counts were estimated from reference gene primer amplification. Method: immunoSEQ multiplex PCR; TCRdb's copy keeps in-frame clones and lacks some. D and trimming come from the DNA, and the V and J calls and clone size come from that table. The data show 100,000 to 150,000 clones, about 89% seen once. The sample comprised peripheral blood. This chain links TRBV5-1 with TRBJ2-3; 9 positions match TRBD2. The receptor comes from a man in his fifties or sixties with active or convalescent COVID-19. CDR3 nucleotides: TGCGCCAGCAGCTTGGTCCGGCTAGCGGGAAGGACAGATACGCAGTATTTT. Its translation is CASSLVRLAGRTDTQYF. Looking up the rest from reference TRBV5-1 and TRBJ2-3 gives the full variable domain: KAGVTQTPRYLIKTRGQQVTLSCSPISGHRSVSWYQQTPGQGLQFLFEYFSETQRNKGNFPGRFSGRQFSNSRSEMNVSTLELGDSALYLCASSLVRLAGRTDTQYFGPGTRLTVL.